The next 28 T cell receptor beta chains were all read from a single sample in a study of blood T cell repertoires in COVID-19. TCRdb keeps only in-frame clones here, not all; method: immunoSEQ multiplex PCR. The sample has roughly 60,000 clones, around 90% seen once. Sequencing was carried out using peripheral blood. The receptors shown here come from a human donor with acute or convalescent COVID-19. The donor label of this sample is uncertain.

The CDR3 DNA sequence: TGTGCCAGCAGCCGAGGGGGCAACTATGGCTACACCTTC. Encoded protein: CASSRGGNYGYTF. V gene TRBV6-5 combines with J gene TRBJ1-2; 7 nucleotides match TRBD1. The CDR3 has 13 residues. Per germline, CDR1 MNHEY and CDR2 SVGAGI. J lost 2 bases, V lost 6 bases, and 3 bases had no gene match.

This clone was seen just once. The V gene is TRBV29-1, the J gene TRBJ2-3; 12 nucleotides align to TRBD2. The CDR3 length is 18 residues. Germline assignment: CDR1 SQVTM and CDR2 ANQGSEA. The J segment lost 3 bases and the V segment lost 6 bases, leaving 16 bases of the junction unmatched. The CDR3 DNA reads TGCAGCGTGGAAACTAGCGGGGGGTACCCTGAAGATACAGATACGCAGTATTTT. Encoded protein: CSVETSGGYPEDTDTQYF.

The chain recombines TRBV7-6 with TRBJ2-1; no definite D call. Deletions cut 2 bases from V and 2 bases from J, with 7 bases between. CDR3 length equals 14 residues. Germline V gene lookup returns CDR1 SGHVS and CDR2 FNYEAQ. CDR3: CASSLREAYNEQFF. The CDR3, as DNA: TGTGCCAGCAGCTTACGAGAGGCCTACAATGAGCAGTTCTTC.

The V gene is TRBV18, the J gene TRBJ1-3; the D gene is possibly TRBD1 (6 bases). The germline gives CDR1 KGHSH, CDR2 LQKENI. V was shortened by 8 bases and J by 1 base, with 18 bases between the two germline ends. This CDR3 contains 16 residues. CDR3 region: CASEDAGDPSGNTIYF. For the CDR3, the DNA is TGTGCCAGCGAGGACGCAGGGGACCCATCTGGAAACACCATATATTTT.

The rearrangement joins TRBV11-2 to TRBJ2-5; D gene uncertain. Between the trimmed V and J ends, which lost 3 bases and 5 bases, there was a span of 10 bases. This CDR3 has 13 residues. Germline-derived CDR1 and CDR2 are SGHAT and FQNNGV. The CDR3 protein is CASSLGLPETQYF. Here the CDR3 DNA reads TGTGCCAGCAGCTTGGGCCTACCTGAGACCCAGTACTTC.

This chain links TRBV3-1 (or the pseudogene TRBV3-2) with TRBJ1-5; tentative D call: TRBD1 (5 bases). The CDR3 length is 15 residues. Germline CDR1 LGHDT, CDR2 YNNKEL (reference sequence). V was pared by 0 bases and J by 2 bases, with 8 bases between. The CDR3 coding sequence is TGTGCCAGCAGCCAAGAGGCGGGGGGCAATCAGCCCCAGCATTTT. Amino acids: CASSQEAGGNQPQHF.

There are a few counts of this clone. V gene TRBV3-1 (or the pseudogene TRBV3-2) combines with J gene TRBJ2-2; TRBD2 matches 11 bases. V shed 1 base and J 0 bases; nucleotides not matched to a gene: 7. CDR1 is LGHDT and CDR2 is YNNKEL in the germline V gene (reference sequence). This CDR3 region has 19 residues. CDR3: CASSQGFPGLAANTGELFF. CDR3 in DNA: TGTGCCAGCAGCCAAGGGTTCCCGGGACTAGCGGCGAACACCGGGGAGCTGTTTTTT.

V and J are TRBV2 and TRBJ2-5, with 8 bases matching TRBD1. The CDR3 is 15 residues long. V gave up 9 bases and J gave up 5 bases; unmatched junction bases: 14. The V gene's germline CDR1 is SNHLY and CDR2 FYNNEI. The CDR3 coding sequence is TGTGCCAGTCAAGGTCAGGGGGCCTCAGGGGAGACCCAGTACTTC. Translating gives CASQGQGASGETQYF.

As DNA, the CDR3 is TGTGCCAGTAGTTCTGTACAAGAGACCCAGTACTTC. It codes for CASSSVQETQYF. The chain links TRBV19 to TRBJ2-5; D not certain. The germline CDR1 and CDR2 sequences are LNHDA and SQIVND (reference sequence). This CDR3 spans 12 amino acids. The germline V and J ends were trimmed by 5 bases and 2 bases, with 6 bases remaining between them.

A single count supports this clone. The chain joins TRBV6-6 to TRBJ2-7; 7 bases agree with TRBD1. The CDR3 contains 14 residues. V was clipped by 4 bases and J by 4 bases; unmatched bases: 7. Germline V gives CDR1 MNHNY, CDR2 SVGAGI (reference sequence). The CDR3 spells CASSSMTGPYEQYV. The CDR3 bases are TGTGCCAGCAGTTCTATGACAGGGCCGTACGAGCAGTACGTC.

There are a few counts of this clone. The chain couples TRBV5-4 to TRBJ2-1, with 10 bases that match TRBD2. CDR1 and CDR2 from the germline V gene are SGHNT and YYREEE (reference sequence). V shed 6 bases and J 3 bases; nucleotides not matched to a gene: 6. The CDR3 contains 15 residues. This CDR3 reads CASTYSGRSYNEQFF. CDR3 nucleotide sequence: TGTGCCAGCACCTATAGCGGGAGGAGCTACAATGAGCAGTTCTTC.

The chain is built from TRBV3-1 (or the pseudogene TRBV3-2) and TRBJ2-1; D gene uncertain. Per the germline V gene, CDR1 is LGHDT and CDR2 is YNNKEL (reference sequence). CDR3 length: 15 residues. Deletions cut 1 base from V and 0 bases from J, with 7 bases between. The CDR3 spells CASSQGVSSYNEQFF. The CDR3 region has the DNA TGTGCCAGCAGCCAAGGCGTGAGCTCCTACAATGAGCAGTTCTTC.

The chain has TRBV6-5 and TRBJ1-5, with D perhaps TRBD1 (6 bases). The germline V and J ends were trimmed by 6 bases and 7 bases, with 16 bases remaining between them. Germline CDR1 reads MNHEY; CDR2 reads SVGAGI. CDR3 length equals 14 residues. This CDR3 reads CASSPNRVGQPQHF. The CDR3 DNA sequence: TGTGCCAGCAGCCCGAACAGGGTAGGACAGCCCCAGCATTTT.

The chain is built from TRBV7-9 and TRBJ1-1, with D possibly being TRBD1 (5 bases). Trimming removed 3 bases at V and 3 bases at J, with 11 bases between. This CDR3 has 14 amino acids. Germline V lookup: CDR1 SEHNR, CDR2 FQNEAQ (reference sequence). CDR3 loop: CASSFDSSHTEAFF. Here the CDR3 DNA reads TGTGCCAGCAGCTTCGACAGTTCCCACACTGAAGCTTTCTTT.

This sequence joins TRBV5-1 and TRBJ1-1, with D hard to call. This CDR3 contains 14 residues. Germline V gives CDR1 SGHRS, CDR2 YFSETQ. The ends were cut back, 3 bases at V and 1 base at J, with 10 bases in the middle. The CDR3 sequence: CASSSHEGNTEAFF. The CDR3 DNA is TGCGCCAGCAGCTCGCATGAGGGGAACACTGAAGCTTTCTTT.

The gene calls are TRBV7-2 and TRBJ2-3; 7 positions agree with TRBD2. CDR3 length: 14 residues. V shed 1 base and J 7 bases; nucleotides not matched to a gene: 5. Germline V gene lookup returns CDR1 SGHTA and CDR2 FQGNSA. The CDR3 loop reads CASSLEVAGNTQYF. The CDR3, as DNA: TGTGCCAGCAGCTTAGAGGTAGCGGGTAATACGCAGTATTTT. Full variable domain (outside the CDR3, taken from reference TRBV7-2 and TRBJ2-3): GAGVSQSPSNKVTEKGKDVELRCDPISGHTALYWYRQSLGQGLEFLIYFQGNSAPDKSGLPSDRFSAERTGGSVSTLTIQRTQQEDSAVYLCASSLEVAGNTQYFGPGTRLTVL.

The chain combines TRBV5-1 with TRBJ2-2, with no clear D. This CDR3 region has 14 residues. CDR1 and CDR2 from the germline V gene are SGHRS and YFSETQ. V was shortened by 7 bases and J by 7 bases, with 17 bases between the two germline ends. CDR3 amino acids: CASGLMSPGGELFF. In DNA form, the CDR3 reads TGCGCCAGCGGATTGATGTCCCCAGGCGGGGAGCTGTTTTTT.

The chain is built from TRBV9 and TRBJ2-1; the D gene is possibly TRBD2 (5 bases). Germline V gives CDR1 SGDLS, CDR2 YYNGEE. Trimming shortened V by 3 bases and J by 9 bases, and 22 bases separated the two germline ends. The CDR3 has 16 residues. DNA for the CDR3: TGTGCCAGCAGCGGGCATCGACTGGCCGGGAAGGTTGAGCAGTTCTTC. This encodes CASSGHRLAGKVEQFF.

V usage is TRBV15 and J usage is TRBJ1-4; TRBD1 agrees at 7 bases. V gave up 1 base and J gave up 7 bases; unmatched junction bases: 3. CDR1 is LNHNV, CDR2 YYDKDF, per germline (reference sequence). CDR3 size: 14 residues. In DNA, the CDR3 is TGTGCCACCAGCAGAGGGCAGGGGGGTGAAAAACTGTTTTTT. Its translation: CATSRGQGGEKLFF.

V gene TRBV10-1 combines with J gene TRBJ2-2; 9 bases are shared with TRBD2. V shed 4 bases and J 4 bases; nucleotides not matched to a gene: 10. The length of the CDR3 is 17 residues. CDR1 WNHNN and CDR2 SYGVQD come from the germline V gene (reference sequence). CDR3 protein: CASSVRTLSGGTGELFF. The CDR3 bases are TGCGCCAGCAGTGTCCGAACCCTTAGCGGGGGCACCGGGGAGCTGTTTTTT.

This clone occurred a few times. The J gene is TRBJ2-2, the V gene TRBV3-1 (or the pseudogene TRBV3-2), with 10 bases lining up with TRBD2. Germline V lookup: CDR1 LGHDT, CDR2 YNNKEL (reference sequence). The CDR3 contains 17 residues. Trimming cost V 4 bases and J 5 bases; bases outside gene matches: 10. The CDR3 DNA sequence: TGTGCCAGCAGCCGCGACCTAGCGGGGGTATCAACCGGGGAGCTGTTTTTT. It translates to CASSRDLAGVSTGELFF.

This chain links TRBV12-3 or TRBV12-4 with TRBJ1-1; D unclear. Deletions cut 5 bases from V and 5 bases from J, with 6 bases between. The CDR3 is made up of 11 amino acids. The CDR3 sequence: CASSPGTEAFF. CDR3 coding DNA: TGTGCCAGCAGTCCGGGTACTGAAGCTTTCTTT.

This clone showed up just a few times. The chain joins TRBV10-3 to TRBJ1-1; 10 bases map to TRBD1. Per germline, CDR1 ENHRY and CDR2 SYGVKD. With 4 bases clipped from V and 0 bases from J, the junction kept 11 bases outside the gene matches. The CDR3 contains 18 residues. The CDR3 protein is CAISATGTGDLLNTEAFF. The DNA of the CDR3 is TGTGCCATCAGTGCTACCGGGACAGGGGACCTCCTGAACACTGAAGCTTTCTTT.

The chain uses TRBV19 and TRBJ2-2, with 7 bases matching TRBD1. Germline V CDR1 and CDR2: LNHDA, SQIVND (reference sequence). The junction had 8 bases not matched to a gene; V was cut back by 6 bases and J by 1 base. The CDR3 sequence is 16 residues long. The CDR3, as DNA: TGTGCCAGTAGACGTCCCGGGACAGAGAACACCGGGGAGCTGTTTTTT. Translated, it gives CASRRPGTENTGELFF.

This clone was observed a handful of times. This sequence joins TRBV3-1 (or the pseudogene TRBV3-2) and TRBJ1-2; D gene unclear. The V and J ends lost 1 base and 1 base respectively, with 7 bases between them. Germline V gene lookup returns CDR1 LGHDT and CDR2 YNNKEL (reference sequence). There are 14 residues in the CDR3. The CDR3 DNA is TGTGCCAGCAGCCAAGGGCAGGTTAACTATGGCTACACCTTC. Its protein product is CASSQGQVNYGYTF.

This clone turned up a few times. V and J are TRBV10-3 and TRBJ2-5; 7 positions match TRBD1. The CDR3 covers 13 residues. Germline V gene data show CDR1 as ENHRY and CDR2 as SYGVKD. J lost 2 bases, V lost 6 bases, and 3 bases had no gene match. CDR3: CAISGTAQETQYF. DNA of the CDR3: TGTGCCATCAGCGGGACAGCTCAAGAGACCCAGTACTTC.

V and J are TRBV5-4 and TRBJ2-1, with TRBD2 matching 14 bases. The CDR3 spans 18 residues. Per germline, CDR1 SGHNT and CDR2 YYREEE (reference sequence). Losses at the gene ends were 3 bases for V and 1 base for J; bases not matched to a gene: 6. CDR3: CASSSGLAGGKSYNEQFF. The CDR3 region has the DNA TGTGCCAGCAGCTCAGGACTAGCGGGAGGCAAGTCCTACAATGAGCAGTTCTTC.

The genes are TRBV5-1 and TRBJ2-7, with 12 bases fitting TRBD2. Germline V gene data show CDR1 as SGHRS and CDR2 as YFSETQ. The CDR3 consists of 15 residues. V was clipped by 4 bases and J by 4 bases; unmatched bases: 6. CDR3 sequence (DNA): TGCGCCAGCAGCGTCTCTAGCGGGAGGGCGTACGAGCAGTACTTC. Protein sequence: CASSVSSGRAYEQYF.